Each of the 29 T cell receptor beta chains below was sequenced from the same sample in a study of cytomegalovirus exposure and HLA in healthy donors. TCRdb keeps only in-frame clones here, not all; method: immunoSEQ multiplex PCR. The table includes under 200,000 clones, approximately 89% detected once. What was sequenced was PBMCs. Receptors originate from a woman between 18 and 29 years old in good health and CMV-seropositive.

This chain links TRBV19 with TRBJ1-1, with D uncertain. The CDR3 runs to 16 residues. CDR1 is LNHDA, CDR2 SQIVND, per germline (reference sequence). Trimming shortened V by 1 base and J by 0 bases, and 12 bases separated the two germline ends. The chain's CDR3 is CASSIGPGSMNTEAFF. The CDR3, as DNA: TGTGCCAGTAGTATAGGGCCCGGGAGCATGAACACTGAAGCTTTCTTT.

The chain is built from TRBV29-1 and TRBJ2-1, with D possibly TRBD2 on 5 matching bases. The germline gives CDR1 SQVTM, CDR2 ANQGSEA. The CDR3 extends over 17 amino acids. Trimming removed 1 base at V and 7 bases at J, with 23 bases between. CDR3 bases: TGCAGCGTTGAAGCTTATGGGATTAGCGTGCTCTCTAATGAGCAGTTCTTC. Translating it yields CSVEAYGISVLSNEQFF.

DNA for the CDR3: TGTGCCAGCAGTGAATCGGAGGGGAAACAGCCCCAGCATTTT. It yields the protein CASSESEGKQPQHF. The gene calls are TRBV2 and TRBJ1-5; tentative D call: TRBD1 (5 bases). Germline assignment: CDR1 SNHLY and CDR2 FYNNEI. CDR3 size: 14 residues. Trimming took 2 bases from V and 7 from J, leaving 12 bases between them.

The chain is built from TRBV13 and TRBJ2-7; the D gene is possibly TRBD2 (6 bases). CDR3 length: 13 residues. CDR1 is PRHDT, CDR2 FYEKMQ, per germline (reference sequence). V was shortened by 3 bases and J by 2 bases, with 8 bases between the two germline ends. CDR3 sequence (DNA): TGTGCCAGCAGCTTGGGGGGACCCTACGAGCAGTACTTC. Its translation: CASSLGGPYEQYF.

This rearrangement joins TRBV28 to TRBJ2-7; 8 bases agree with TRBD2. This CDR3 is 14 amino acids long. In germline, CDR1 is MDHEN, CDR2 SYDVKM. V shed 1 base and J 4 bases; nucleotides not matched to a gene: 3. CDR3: CASSLYGREYEQYF. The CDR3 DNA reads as TGTGCCAGCAGTTTATACGGGAGGGAGTACGAGCAGTACTTC.

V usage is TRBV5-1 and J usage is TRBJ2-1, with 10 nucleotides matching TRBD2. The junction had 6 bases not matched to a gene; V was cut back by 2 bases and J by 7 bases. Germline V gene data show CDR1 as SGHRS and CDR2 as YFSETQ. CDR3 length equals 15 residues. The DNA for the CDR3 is TGCGCCAGCAGCTTAGGACTAGCGGTGGGGAATGAGCAGTTCTTC. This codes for CASSLGLAVGNEQFF.

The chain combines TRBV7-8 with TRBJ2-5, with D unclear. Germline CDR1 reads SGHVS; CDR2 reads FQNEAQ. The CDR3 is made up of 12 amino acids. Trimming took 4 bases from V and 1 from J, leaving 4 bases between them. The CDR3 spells CASSSGQETQYF. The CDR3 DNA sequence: TGTGCCAGCAGCTCAGGCCAAGAGACCCAGTACTTC.

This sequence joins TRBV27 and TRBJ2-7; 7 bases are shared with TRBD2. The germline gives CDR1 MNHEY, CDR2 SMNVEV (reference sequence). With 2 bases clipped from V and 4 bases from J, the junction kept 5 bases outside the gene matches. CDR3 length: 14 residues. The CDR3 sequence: CASSLGWGGYEQYF. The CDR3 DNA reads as TGTGCCAGCAGTTTAGGGTGGGGGGGATACGAGCAGTACTTC.

CDR3 DNA sequence: TGCGCCAGCAGCCCAGGCCCACAGGGAGGCAATCAGCCCCAGCATTTT. It encodes CASSPGPQGGNQPQHF. The V gene is TRBV4-1, the J gene TRBJ1-5; D may be TRBD1 (6 bases). CDR1 MGHRA and CDR2 YSYEKL come from the germline V gene. This CDR3 is built from 16 residues. The V end was cut by 4 bases, the J end by 2 bases, with 15 bases between.

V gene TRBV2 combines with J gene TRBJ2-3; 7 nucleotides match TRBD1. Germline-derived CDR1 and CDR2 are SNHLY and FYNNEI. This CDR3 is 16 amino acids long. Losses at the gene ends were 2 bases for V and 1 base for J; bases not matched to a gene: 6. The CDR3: CASSEFRTGGTDTQYF. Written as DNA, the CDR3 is TGTGCCAGCAGTGAATTTCGAACAGGGGGCACAGATACGCAGTATTTT. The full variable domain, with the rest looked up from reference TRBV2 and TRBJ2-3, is EPEVTQTPSHQVTQMGQEVILRCVPISNHLYFYWYRQILGQKVEFLVSFYNNEISEKSEIFDDQFSVERPDGSNFTLKIRSTKLEDSAMYFCASSEFRTGGTDTQYFGPGTRLTVL.

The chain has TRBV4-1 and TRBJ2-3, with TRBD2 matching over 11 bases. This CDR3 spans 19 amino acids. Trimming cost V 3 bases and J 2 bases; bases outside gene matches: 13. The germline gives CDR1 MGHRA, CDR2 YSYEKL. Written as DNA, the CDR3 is TGCGCCAGCAGCCAGCGCGGAGGGACTAGCGGCCCCGACACAGATACGCAGTATTTT. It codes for CASSQRGGTSGPDTDTQYF.

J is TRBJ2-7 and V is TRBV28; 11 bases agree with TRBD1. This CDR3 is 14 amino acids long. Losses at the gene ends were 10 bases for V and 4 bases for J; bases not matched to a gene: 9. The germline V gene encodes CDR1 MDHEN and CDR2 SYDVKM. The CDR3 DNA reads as TGTGCCACCCGAAGGGGACAGGGGGTTTACGAGCAGTACTTC. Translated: CATRRGQGVYEQYF.

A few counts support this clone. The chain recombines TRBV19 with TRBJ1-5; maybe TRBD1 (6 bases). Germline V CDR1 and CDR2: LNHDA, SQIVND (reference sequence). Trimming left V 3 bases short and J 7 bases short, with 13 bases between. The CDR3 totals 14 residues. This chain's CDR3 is CASSIPTGLQPQHF. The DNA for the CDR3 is TGTGCCAGTAGTATTCCGACAGGATTGCAGCCCCAGCATTTT.

CDR3 region: CASGSGQGQANEKLFF. CDR3 nucleotides: TGTGCCAGCGGTTCAGGACAGGGCCAGGCTAATGAAAAACTGTTTTTT. The chain joins TRBV2 to TRBJ1-4; 8 nucleotides match TRBD1. Trimming cost V 8 bases and J 3 bases; bases outside gene matches: 11. There are 16 residues in the CDR3. Germline loops: CDR1 SNHLY, CDR2 FYNNEI.

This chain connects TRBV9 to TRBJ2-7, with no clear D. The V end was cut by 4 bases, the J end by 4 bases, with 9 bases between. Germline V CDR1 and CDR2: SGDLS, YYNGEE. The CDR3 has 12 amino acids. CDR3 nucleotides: TGTGCCAGCAGCTTGTCAGGTTACGAGCAGTACTTC. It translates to CASSLSGYEQYF.

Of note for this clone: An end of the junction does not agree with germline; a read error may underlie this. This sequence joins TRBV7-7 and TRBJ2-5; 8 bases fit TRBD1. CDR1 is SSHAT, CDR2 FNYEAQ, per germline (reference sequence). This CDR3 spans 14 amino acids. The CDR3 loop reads CASSRTGSQETQYF. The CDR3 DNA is TGTGCTAGCAGCCGGACAGGGTCACAAGAGACCCAGTACTTC.

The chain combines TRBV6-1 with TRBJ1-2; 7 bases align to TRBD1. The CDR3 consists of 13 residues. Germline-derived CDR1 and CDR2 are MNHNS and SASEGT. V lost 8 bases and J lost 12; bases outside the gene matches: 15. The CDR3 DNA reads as TGTGCCAGCGAAAGGGGGCTACGGATGTCCCACACCTTC. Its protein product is CASERGLRMSHTF.

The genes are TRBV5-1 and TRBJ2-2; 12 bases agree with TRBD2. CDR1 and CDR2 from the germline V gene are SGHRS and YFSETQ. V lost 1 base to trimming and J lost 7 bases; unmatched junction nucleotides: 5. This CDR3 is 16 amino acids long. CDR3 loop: CASSLRTSGNGGELFF. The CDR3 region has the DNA TGCGCCAGCAGCTTGAGGACTAGCGGGAATGGCGGGGAGCTGTTTTTT.

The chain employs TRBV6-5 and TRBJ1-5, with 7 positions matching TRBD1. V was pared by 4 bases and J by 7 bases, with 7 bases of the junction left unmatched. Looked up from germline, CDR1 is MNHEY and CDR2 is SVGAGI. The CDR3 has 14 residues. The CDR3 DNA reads TGTGCCAGCAGTTTCAGCAGGGGGTTCCAGCCCCAGCATTTT. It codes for CASSFSRGFQPQHF.

The CDR3 DNA is TGTGCCAGCAGCAAAGTACCGGGACAGGGGGTCGATACGCAGTATTTT. This sequence encodes CASSKVPGQGVDTQYF. This chain links TRBV4-2 with TRBJ2-3; 11 positions match TRBD1. Looked up from germline, CDR1 is LGHNA and CDR2 is YNFKEQ. V shed 5 bases and J 6 bases; nucleotides not matched to a gene: 10. CDR3 length equals 16 residues.

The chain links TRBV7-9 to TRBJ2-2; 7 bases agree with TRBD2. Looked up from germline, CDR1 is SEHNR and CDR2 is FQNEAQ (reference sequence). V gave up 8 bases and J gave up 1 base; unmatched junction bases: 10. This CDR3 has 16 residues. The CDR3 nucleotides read TGTGCCAGCGGAAGGACGGGAGGAGGGAACACCGGGGAGCTGTTTTTT. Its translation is CASGRTGGGNTGELFF.

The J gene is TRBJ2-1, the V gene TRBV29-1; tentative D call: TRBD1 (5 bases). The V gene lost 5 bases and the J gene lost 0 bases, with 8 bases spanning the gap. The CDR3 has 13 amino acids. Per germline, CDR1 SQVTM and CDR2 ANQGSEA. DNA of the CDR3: TGCAGCGTTTCTCAGGGCTCCTACAATGAGCAGTTCTTC. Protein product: CSVSQGSYNEQFF.

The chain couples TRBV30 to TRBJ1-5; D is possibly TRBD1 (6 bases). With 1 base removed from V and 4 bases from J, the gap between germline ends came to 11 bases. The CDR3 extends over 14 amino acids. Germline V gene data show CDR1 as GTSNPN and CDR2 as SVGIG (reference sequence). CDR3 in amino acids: CAWSEQGRNQPQHF. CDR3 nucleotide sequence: TGTGCCTGGAGTGAACAGGGTAGAAATCAGCCCCAGCATTTT.

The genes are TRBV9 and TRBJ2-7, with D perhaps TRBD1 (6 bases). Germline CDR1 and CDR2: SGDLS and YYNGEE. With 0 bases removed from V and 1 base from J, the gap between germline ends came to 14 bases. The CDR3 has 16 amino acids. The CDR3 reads CASSVGAGVNSYEQYF. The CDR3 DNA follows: TGTGCCAGCAGCGTAGGGGCAGGGGTGAATTCCTACGAGCAGTACTTC. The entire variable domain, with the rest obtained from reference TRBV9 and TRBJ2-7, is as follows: DSGVTQTPKHLITATGQRVTLRCSPRSGDLSVYWYQQSLDQGLQFLIQYYNGEERAKGNILERFSAQQFPDLHSELNLSSLELGDSALYFCASSVGAGVNSYEQYFGPGTRLTVT.

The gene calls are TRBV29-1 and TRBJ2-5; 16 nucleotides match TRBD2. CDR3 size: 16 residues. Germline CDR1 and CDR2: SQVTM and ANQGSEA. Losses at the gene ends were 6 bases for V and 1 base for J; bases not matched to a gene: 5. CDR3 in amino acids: CSVPGLAGGSQETQYF. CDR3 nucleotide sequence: TGCAGCGTCCCGGGACTAGCGGGGGGGTCCCAAGAGACCCAGTACTTC.

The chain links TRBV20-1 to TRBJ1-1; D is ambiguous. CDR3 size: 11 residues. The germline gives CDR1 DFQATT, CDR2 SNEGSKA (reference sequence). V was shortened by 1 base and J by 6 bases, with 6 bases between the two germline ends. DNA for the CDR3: TGCAGTGCTAGAGGCGGCTCTGAAGCTTTCTTT. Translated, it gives CSARGGSEAFF.

CDR3 sequence (DNA): TGTGCCAGCAGCCCTCTGGACAGGTCCCCCTACAATGAGCAGTTCTTC. It yields the protein CASSPLDRSPYNEQFF. The chain combines TRBV4-2 with TRBJ2-1; TRBD1 matches 7 bases. Germline V gene lookup returns CDR1 LGHNA and CDR2 YNFKEQ. V was clipped by 4 bases and J by 2 bases; unmatched bases: 8. The CDR3 has 16 amino acids.

The CDR3 spells CASNQQGQGGELFF. The CDR3 region has the DNA TGTGCCAGCAACCAACAGGGTCAGGGCGGGGAGCTGTTTTTT. V and J are TRBV7-9 and TRBJ2-2; possibly TRBD1 for D (6 bases). CDR3 length equals 14 residues. V lost 7 bases, J lost 7 bases, and 16 bases lay in between. Per the germline V gene, CDR1 is SEHNR and CDR2 is FQNEAQ (reference sequence).

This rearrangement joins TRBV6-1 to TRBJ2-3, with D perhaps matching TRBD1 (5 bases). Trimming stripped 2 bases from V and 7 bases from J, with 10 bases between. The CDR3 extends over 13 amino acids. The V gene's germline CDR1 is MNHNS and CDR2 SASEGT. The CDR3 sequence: CASSEQLDNTQYF. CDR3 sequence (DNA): TGTGCCAGCAGTGAACAATTGGACAATACGCAGTATTTT.